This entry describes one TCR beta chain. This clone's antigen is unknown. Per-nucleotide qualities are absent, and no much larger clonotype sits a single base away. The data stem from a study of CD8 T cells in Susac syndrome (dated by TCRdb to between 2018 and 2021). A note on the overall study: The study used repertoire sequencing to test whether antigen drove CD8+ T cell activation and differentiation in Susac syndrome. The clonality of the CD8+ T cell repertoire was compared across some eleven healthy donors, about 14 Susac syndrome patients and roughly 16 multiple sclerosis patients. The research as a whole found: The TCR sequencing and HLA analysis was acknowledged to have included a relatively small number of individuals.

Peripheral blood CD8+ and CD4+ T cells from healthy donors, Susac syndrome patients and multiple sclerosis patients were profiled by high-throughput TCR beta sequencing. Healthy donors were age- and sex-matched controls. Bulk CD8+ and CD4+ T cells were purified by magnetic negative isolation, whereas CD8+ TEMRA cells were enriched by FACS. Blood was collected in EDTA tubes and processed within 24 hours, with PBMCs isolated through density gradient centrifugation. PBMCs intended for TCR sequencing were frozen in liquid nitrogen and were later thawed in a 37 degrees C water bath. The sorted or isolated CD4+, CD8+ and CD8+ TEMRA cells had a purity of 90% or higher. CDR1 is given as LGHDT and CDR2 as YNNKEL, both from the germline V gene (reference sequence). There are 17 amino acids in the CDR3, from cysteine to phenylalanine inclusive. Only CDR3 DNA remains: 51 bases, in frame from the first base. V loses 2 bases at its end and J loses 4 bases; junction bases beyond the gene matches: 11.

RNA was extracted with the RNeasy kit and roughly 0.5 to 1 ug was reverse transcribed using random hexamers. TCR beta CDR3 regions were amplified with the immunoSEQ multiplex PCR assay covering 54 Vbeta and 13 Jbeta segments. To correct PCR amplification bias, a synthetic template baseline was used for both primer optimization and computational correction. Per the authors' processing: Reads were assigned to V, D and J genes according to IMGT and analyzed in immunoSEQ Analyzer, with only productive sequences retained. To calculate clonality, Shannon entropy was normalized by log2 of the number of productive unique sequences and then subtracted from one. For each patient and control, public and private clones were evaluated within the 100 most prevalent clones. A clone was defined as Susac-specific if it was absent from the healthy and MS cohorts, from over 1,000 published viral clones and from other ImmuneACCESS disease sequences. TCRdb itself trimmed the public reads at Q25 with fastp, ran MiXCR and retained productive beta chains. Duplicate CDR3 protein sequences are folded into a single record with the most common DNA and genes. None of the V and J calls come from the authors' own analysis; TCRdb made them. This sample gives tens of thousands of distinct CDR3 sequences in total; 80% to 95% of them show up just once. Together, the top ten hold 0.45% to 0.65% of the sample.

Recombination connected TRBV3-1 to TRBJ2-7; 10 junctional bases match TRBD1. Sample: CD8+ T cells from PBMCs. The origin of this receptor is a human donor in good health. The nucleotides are TGTGCCAGCAGCCAAAGCTCCCGCCGGGACAGGGGTTACGAGCAGTACTTC. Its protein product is CASSQSSRRDRGYEQYF.